One and the same sample provided the 9 T cell receptor beta chains below, sequenced in a study of beta chain features in type 1 diabetes. The sequenced template was cDNA made from the entire isolated RNA. The method was immunoSEQ multiplex PCR; TCRdb's version includes in-frame clones alone and lacks a portion of them. The sample holds some 150,000 clones, about 51% seen once. Sequencing was done on a sample of Tregs from blood. These receptors originate from a man younger than 35 in good health.

The V and J genes are TRBV9 and TRBJ1-4; D is possibly TRBD1 (6 bases). CDR3 length: 17 amino acids. In germline, CDR1 is SGDLS, CDR2 YYNGEE. V was clipped by 3 bases and J by 4 bases, with 19 bases between them. DNA for the CDR3: TGTGCCAGCAGCGCAGAGCATCCGGGACAACTTAATGAAAAACTGTTTTTT. Translating it yields CASSAEHPGQLNEKLFF. The variable domain in full, with the rest retrieved from reference TRBV9 and TRBJ1-4, is DSGVTQTPKHLITATGQRVTLRCSPRSGDLSVYWYQQSLDQGLQFLIQYYNGEERAKGNILERFSAQQFPDLHSELNLSSLELGDSALYFCASSAEHPGQLNEKLFFGSGTQLSVL.

The genes are TRBV5-1 and TRBJ1-1; D is unclear. Germline V CDR1 and CDR2: SGHRS, YFSETQ. The CDR3 spans 14 residues. V was clipped by 0 bases and J by 8 bases, with 14 bases between them. CDR3 nucleotide sequence: TGCGCCAGCAGCTTGGAAGATGGGAGGGCAGAAGCTTTCTTT. Amino acid sequence: CASSLEDGRAEAFF.

This chain uses TRBV28 with TRBJ2-5; TRBD2 matches at 7 bases. Germline loops: CDR1 MDHEN, CDR2 SYDVKM. Unmatched junction bases numbered 10, after V lost 1 base and J lost 5 bases. The CDR3 totals 16 residues. This CDR3 reads CASSLSGRELWETQYF. CDR3 in DNA: TGTGCCAGCAGTTTATCAGGGCGGGAGCTATGGGAGACCCAGTACTTC.

The V call is TRBV29-1, the J call TRBJ1-1, with 10 nucleotides matching TRBD1. Trimming at V came to 5 bases and at J to 5 bases, leaving 5 bases not matched to a gene. CDR1 is SQVTM and CDR2 is ANQGSEA in the germline V gene. This CDR3 is 13 amino acids long. CDR3 in amino acids: CSVSGTGDTEAFF. In DNA form, the CDR3 reads TGCAGCGTTTCCGGGACAGGGGATACTGAAGCTTTCTTT.

This clone was found a few times. The chain combines TRBV28 with TRBJ1-1; TRBD1 aligns across 7 bases. The CDR3 contains 11 residues. V lost 8 bases and J lost 3; bases outside the gene matches: 0. Germline V gives CDR1 MDHEN, CDR2 SYDVKM. The CDR3 bases are TGTGCCAGCCAGGGGGACACTGAAGCTTTCTTT. Residues: CASQGDTEAFF.

The chain carries TRBV6-1 and TRBJ1-1; 10 nucleotides line up with TRBD1. This CDR3 is built from 14 residues. CDR1 is MNHNS and CDR2 is SASEGT in the germline V gene. V was pared by 5 bases and J by 5 bases, with 5 bases of the junction left unmatched. The CDR3 reads CASSTGQGETEAFF. The CDR3 nucleotides are TGTGCCAGCAGTACCGGACAGGGGGAAACTGAAGCTTTCTTT.

A single count supports this clone. The chain joins TRBV18 to TRBJ2-7; 7 nucleotides match TRBD2. Germline CDR1 and CDR2: KGHSH and LQKENI. Trimming at V came to 2 bases and at J to 6 bases, leaving 7 bases not matched to a gene. The CDR3 loop spans 14 amino acids. In DNA, the CDR3 is TGTGCCAGCTCACCAGGGGAGGGTAAGGGCGAGCAGTACTTC. Its translation: CASSPGEGKGEQYF.

The V and J genes are TRBV29-1 and TRBJ1-2; 8 positions match TRBD1. CDR3 length: 12 amino acids. With 5 bases clipped from V and 7 bases from J, the junction kept 6 bases outside the gene matches. Germline CDR1 reads SQVTM; CDR2 reads ANQGSEA. CDR3 sequence: CSVPDRVVGYTF. The CDR3 DNA reads as TGCAGCGTTCCGGACAGGGTGGTTGGCTACACCTTC.

The rearrangement links TRBV5-6 to TRBJ2-3; 8 bases agree with TRBD2. Trimming took 4 bases from V and 2 from J; bases not matched to a gene: 6. CDR1 and CDR2 from the germline V gene are SGHDT and YYEEEE. CDR3 length: 15 amino acids. CDR3 DNA sequence: TGTGCCAGCAGCCCCGGACTAGCACACACAGATACGCAGTATTTT. Translating gives CASSPGLAHTDTQYF.